The rows below give T cell receptor beta chains drawn from one sample of a study of blood T cell repertoires in COVID-19. Measured with immunoSEQ multiplex PCR; TCRdb has only the in-frame clones, and not every one. The sample has 40,000 or so clones, approximately 86% seen once. The sample consisted of peripheral blood. The receptors shown here come from a man aged 50-59 years with active COVID-19. The CDR3 runs from the conserved cysteine through the conserved F or W. D genes are given only for firm matches. Where a row states a size, it is once, few, many or the class of an expanded clone; other rows omit it.

j_call d_call clone_size v_call cdr3_nt cdr3_aa
TRBJ1-1 NA NA TRBV11-3 TGTGCCAGCAGCTTAGACTCTGAAGCTTTCTTT CASSLDSEAFF
TRBJ2-1 NA NA TRBV10-3 TGTGCCATCAGTGAGGACAGAGACTTTTACAATGAGCAGTTCTTC CAISEDRDFYNEQFF
TRBJ1-2 TRBD1 NA TRBV5-6 TGTGCCAGCAGCCCGGGGACAGGGGGCACTGGAGCGGGCTACACCTTC CASSPGTGGTGAGYTF
TRBJ2-5 NA NA TRBV5-1 TGCGCCAGCAGCCGCCGGGAAGGAGAGACCCAGTACTTC CASSRREGETQYF
TRBJ2-2 TRBD2 NA TRBV4-2 TGTGCCAGCAGCCAAGATCTACTAGCGGGAGGGCCGTACACCGGGGAGCTGTTTTTT CASSQDLLAGGPYTGELFF
TRBJ1-2 NA NA TRBV29-1 TGCAGCTCCAAGGAGACCGATGGCGACTATGGCTACACCTTC CSSKETDGDYGYTF
TRBJ2-5 TRBD2 few TRBV25-1 TGTGCCAGCACCGAGACTAGCGGGAGTGGTCAAGAGACCCAGTACTTC CASTETSGSGQETQYF
TRBJ2-7 TRBD2 NA TRBV6-2/TRBV6-3 TGTGCCAGCAGTTTCCGCCCGGGACTAGCGGGAGTCTACGAGCAGTACTTC CASSFRPGLAGVYEQYF
TRBJ2-4 TRBD2 NA TRBV6-2/TRBV6-3 TGTGCCAGCAGTCCCCGACTAGCGGGCCTAGCCAAAAACATTCAGTACTTC CASSPRLAGLAKNIQYF
TRBJ2-1 TRBD2 few TRBV6-2/TRBV6-3 TGTGCCAGCAGCTGGACTAGCGGGAACAATGAGCAGTTCTTC CASSWTSGNNEQFF